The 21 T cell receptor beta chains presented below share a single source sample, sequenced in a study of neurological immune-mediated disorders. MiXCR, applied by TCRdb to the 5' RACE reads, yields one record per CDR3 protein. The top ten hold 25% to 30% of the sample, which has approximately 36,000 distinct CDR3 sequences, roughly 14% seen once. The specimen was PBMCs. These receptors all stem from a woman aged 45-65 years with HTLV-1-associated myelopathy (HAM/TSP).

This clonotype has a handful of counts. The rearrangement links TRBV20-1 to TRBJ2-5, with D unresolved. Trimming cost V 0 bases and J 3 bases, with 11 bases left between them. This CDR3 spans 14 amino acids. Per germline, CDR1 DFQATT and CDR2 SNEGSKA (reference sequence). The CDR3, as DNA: TGCAGTGCTAGAGATTCCGGCCACGAAGAGACCCAGTACTTC. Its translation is CSARDSGHEETQYF.

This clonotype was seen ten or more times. The CDR3 coding sequence is TGTGCCAGCAGTTGGGTTTTAAGCGGCGAAGAAAAACTGTTTTTT. It codes for CASSWVLSGEEKLFF. The rearrangement joins TRBV12-3 or TRBV12-4 to TRBJ1-4; no clear D. The CDR3 covers 15 residues. V was cut by 4 bases and J by 8 bases, with 17 bases left in between.

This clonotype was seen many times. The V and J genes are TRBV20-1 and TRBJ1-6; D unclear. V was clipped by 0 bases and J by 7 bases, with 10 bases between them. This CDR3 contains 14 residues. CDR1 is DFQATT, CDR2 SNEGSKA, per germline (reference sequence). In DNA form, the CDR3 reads TGCAGTGCTAGAGATTGGACTCAAAATTCACCCCTCCACTTT. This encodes CSARDWTQNSPLHF.

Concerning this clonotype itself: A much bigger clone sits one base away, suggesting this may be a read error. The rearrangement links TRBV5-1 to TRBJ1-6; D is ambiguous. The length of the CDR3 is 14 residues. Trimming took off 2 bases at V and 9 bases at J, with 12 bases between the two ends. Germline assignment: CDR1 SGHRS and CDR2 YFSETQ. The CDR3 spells CASSFELTVSPLHF. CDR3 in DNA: TGCGCCAGCAGCTTCGAGTTAACCGTTTCACCCCTCCACTTT.

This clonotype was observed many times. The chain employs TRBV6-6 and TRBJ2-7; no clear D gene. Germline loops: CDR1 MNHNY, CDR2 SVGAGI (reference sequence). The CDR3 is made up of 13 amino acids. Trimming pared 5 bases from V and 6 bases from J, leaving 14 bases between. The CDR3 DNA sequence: TGTGCCAGCAGTCCCCGACTTCTCTCCGAGCAGTACGTC. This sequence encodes CASSPRLLSEQYV.

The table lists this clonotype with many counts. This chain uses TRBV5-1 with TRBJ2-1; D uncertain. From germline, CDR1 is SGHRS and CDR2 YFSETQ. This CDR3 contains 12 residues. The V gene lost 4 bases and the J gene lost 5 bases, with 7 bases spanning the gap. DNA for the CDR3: TGCGCCAGCAGCACGGACCACAATGAGCAGTTCTTC. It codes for CASSTDHNEQFF.

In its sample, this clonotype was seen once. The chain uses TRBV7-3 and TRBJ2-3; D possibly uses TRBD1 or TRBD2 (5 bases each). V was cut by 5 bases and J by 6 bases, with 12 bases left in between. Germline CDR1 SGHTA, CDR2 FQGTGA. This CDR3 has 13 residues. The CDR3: CASSGTPADTQYF. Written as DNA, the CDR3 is TGTGCCAGCAGCGGGACCCCCGCCGATACGCAGTATTTT.

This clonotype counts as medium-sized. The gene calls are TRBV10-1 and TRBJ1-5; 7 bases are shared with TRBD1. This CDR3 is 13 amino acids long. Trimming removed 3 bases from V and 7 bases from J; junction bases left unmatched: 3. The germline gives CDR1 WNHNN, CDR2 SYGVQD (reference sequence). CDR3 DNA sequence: TGCGCCAGCAGTGACCAGGGGGGACAGCCCCAGCATTTT. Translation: CASSDQGGQPQHF.

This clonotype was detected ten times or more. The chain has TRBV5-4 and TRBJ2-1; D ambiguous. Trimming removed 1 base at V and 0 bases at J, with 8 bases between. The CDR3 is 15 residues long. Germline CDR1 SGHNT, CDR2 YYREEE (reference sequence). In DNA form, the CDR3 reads TGTGCCAGCAGCTTGCCGGGCAGCTCCTACAATGAGCAGTTCTTC. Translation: CASSLPGSSYNEQFF.

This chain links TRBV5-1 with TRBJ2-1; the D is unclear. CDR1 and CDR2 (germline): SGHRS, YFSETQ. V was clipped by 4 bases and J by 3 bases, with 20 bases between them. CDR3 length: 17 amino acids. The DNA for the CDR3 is TGCGCCAGCAGCGCTCGGATATGGCGCCGAGACTACAATGAGCAGTTCTTC. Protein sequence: CASSARIWRRDYNEQFF.

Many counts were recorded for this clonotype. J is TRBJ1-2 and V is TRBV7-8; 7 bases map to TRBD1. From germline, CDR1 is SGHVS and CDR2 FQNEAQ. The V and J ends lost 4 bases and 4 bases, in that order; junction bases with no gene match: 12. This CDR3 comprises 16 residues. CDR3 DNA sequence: TGTGCCAGCAGCTCTACCAGACAGGGATTTTCCTATGGCTACACCTTC. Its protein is CASSSTRQGFSYGYTF.

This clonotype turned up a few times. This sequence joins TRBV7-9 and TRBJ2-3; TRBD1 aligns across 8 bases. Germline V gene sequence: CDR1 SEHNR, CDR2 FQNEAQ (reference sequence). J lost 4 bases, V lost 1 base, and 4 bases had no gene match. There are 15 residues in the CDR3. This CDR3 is CASSLGTGGSDTQYF. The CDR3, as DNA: TGTGCCAGCAGCTTAGGCACAGGGGGATCAGATACGCAGTATTTT.

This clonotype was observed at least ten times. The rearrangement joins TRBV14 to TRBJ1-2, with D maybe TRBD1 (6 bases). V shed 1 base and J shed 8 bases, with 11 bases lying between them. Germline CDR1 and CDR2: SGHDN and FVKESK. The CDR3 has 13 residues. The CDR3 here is CASSQVQGRGYTF. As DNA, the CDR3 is TGTGCCAGCAGCCAAGTTCAGGGGAGAGGCTACACCTTC.

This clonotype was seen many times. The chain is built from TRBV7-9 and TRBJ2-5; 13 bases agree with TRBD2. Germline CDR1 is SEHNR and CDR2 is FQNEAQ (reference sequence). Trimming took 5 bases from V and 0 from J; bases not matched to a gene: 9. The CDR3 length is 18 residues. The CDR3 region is CASSPRTSGGRYQETQYF. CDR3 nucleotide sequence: TGTGCCAGCAGCCCCCGGACTAGCGGGGGCCGGTACCAAGAGACCCAGTACTTC. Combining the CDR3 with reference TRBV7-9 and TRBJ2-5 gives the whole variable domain DTGVSQNPRHKITKRGQNVTFRCDPISEHNRLYWYRQTLGQGPEFLTYFQNEAQLEKSRLLSDRFSAERPKGSFSTLEIQRTEQGDSAMYLCASSPRTSGGRYQETQYFGPGTRLLVL.

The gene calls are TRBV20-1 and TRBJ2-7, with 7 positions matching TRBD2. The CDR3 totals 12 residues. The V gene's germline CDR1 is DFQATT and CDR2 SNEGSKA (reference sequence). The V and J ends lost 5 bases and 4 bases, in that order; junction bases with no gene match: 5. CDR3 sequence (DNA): TGCAGTGCTGAGGGACTATGGTACGAGCAGTACTTC. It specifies CSAEGLWYEQYF.

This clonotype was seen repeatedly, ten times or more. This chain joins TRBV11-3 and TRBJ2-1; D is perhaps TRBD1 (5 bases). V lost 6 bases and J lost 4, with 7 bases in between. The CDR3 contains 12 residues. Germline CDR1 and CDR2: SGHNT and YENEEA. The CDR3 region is CASSQGYNEQFF. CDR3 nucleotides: TGTGCCAGCAGTCAGGGTTACAATGAGCAGTTCTTC. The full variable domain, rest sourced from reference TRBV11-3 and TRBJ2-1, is EAGVVQSPRYKIIEKKQPVAFWCNPISGHNTLYWYLQNLGQGPELLIRYENEEAVDDSQLPKDRFSAERLKGVDSTLKIQPAELGDSAVYLCASSQGYNEQFFGPGTRLTVL.

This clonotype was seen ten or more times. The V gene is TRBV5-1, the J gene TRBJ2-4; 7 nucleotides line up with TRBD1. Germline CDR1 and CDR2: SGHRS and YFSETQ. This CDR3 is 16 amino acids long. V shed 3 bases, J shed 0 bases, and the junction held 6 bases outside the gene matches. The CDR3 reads CASSSGQQLAKNIQYF. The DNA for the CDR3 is TGCGCCAGCAGCTCGGGACAGCAACTAGCCAAAAACATTCAGTACTTC.

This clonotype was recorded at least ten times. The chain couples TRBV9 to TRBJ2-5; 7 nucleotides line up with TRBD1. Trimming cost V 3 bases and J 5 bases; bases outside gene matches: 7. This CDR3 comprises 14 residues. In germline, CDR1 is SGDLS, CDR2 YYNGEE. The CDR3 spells CASSGFHRGETQYF. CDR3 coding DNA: TGTGCCAGCAGCGGGTTTCACAGGGGCGAGACCCAGTACTTC.

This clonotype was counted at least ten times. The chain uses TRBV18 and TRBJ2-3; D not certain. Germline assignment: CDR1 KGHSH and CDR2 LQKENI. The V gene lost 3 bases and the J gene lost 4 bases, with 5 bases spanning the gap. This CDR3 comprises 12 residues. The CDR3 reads CASSPTPDTQYF. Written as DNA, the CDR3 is TGTGCCAGCTCACCGACCCCAGATACGCAGTATTTT.

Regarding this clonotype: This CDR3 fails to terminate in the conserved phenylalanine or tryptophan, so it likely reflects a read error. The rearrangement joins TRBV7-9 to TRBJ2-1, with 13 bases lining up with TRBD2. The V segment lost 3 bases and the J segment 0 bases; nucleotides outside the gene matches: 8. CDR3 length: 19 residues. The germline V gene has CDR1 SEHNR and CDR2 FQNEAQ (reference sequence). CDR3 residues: CASSLGTSGDQTSYNEQFL. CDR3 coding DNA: TGTGCCAGCAGCTTGGGGACTAGCGGGGACCAAACCTCCTACAATGAGCAGTTCCTC.

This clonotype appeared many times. In DNA form, the CDR3 reads TGTGCCAGCAGACAGGGCGGCGAGCAGTACTTC. Its protein product is CASRQGGEQYF. The chain carries TRBV2 and TRBJ2-7; possibly TRBD1 for D (6 bases). Germline V gives CDR1 SNHLY, CDR2 FYNNEI. This CDR3 comprises 11 residues. Trimming took off 6 bases at V and 6 bases at J, with 9 bases between the two ends.